Listed below are T cell receptor beta chains from one sample, sequenced in a study of beta chain features in type 1 diabetes. TCRdb's copy holds only in-frame clones and misses some; the assay was immunoSEQ multiplex PCR. The sample lists about 650,000 clones, roughly 12% occurring once. The sequenced sample was naive CD4+ T cells from blood. The source is a man aged 25 to 40 with type 1 diabetes. Each CDR3 is given with its conserved first and last residue. Each record gives: J gene, V gene, D gene, clone size, CDR3 DNA, CDR3 protein. A D gene is named only where the DNA matches it firmly. Clone size is not always given. Where it is, it says once, few, many or a class for expanded clones.

TRBJ2-3,TRBV7-2,-,few,TGTGCCAGCAGCCCCCGGCATATCTCTAGCACAGATACGCAGTATTTT,CASSPRHISSTDTQYF
TRBJ2-5,TRBV6-1,-,-,TGTGCCAGCAGCTCCTTAGACGGGGCTTGGGAGACCCAGTACTTC,CASSSLDGAWETQYF
TRBJ1-1,TRBV19,TRBD1,-,TGTGCCAGTAGTATAGCGGGACAGGGGTCCGAAGCTTTCTTT,CASSIAGQGSEAFF
TRBJ1-2,TRBV29-1,-,-,TGCAGCGTTGAAGGGGGCCGACGATTCTATGGCTACACCTTC,CSVEGGRRFYGYTF
TRBJ2-5,TRBV7-2,TRBD1,few,TGTGCCAGCAGCCTTTGGACAGGGCAAGAGACCCAGTACTTC,CASSLWTGQETQYF
TRBJ2-2,TRBV18,TRBD1,-,TGTGCCAGCTCACCACAGGGACAGGGGAACACCGGGGAGCTGTTTTTT,CASSPQGQGNTGELFF
TRBJ2-2,TRBV7-7,-,few,TGTGCCAGCAGCTCCACAGGGACCGGGGAGCTGTTTTTT,CASSSTGTGELFF
TRBJ2-7,TRBV6-6,-,-,TGTGCCAGCAGTTACCCCCCCGGGGGTGTCTACGAGCAGTACTTC,CASSYPPGGVYEQYF
TRBJ2-7,TRBV4-3,TRBD1,few,TGCGCCAGCAGCCAAGATTGGGACAGGACGTACTACGAGCAGTACTTC,CASSQDWDRTYYEQYF
TRBJ2-7,TRBV7-8,-,-,TGTGCCAGCAGCATTGGCGGGGACGAGCAGTACTTC,CASSIGGDEQYF
TRBJ2-1,TRBV19,-,few,TGTGCCAGTAGTATAGATCTCAATGAGCAGTTCTTC,CASSIDLNEQFF
TRBJ2-2,TRBV11-2,-,-,TGTGCCAGCAGCTTTGGGCAGGGGATGTTGACCGGGGAGCTGTTTTTT,CASSFGQGMLTGELFF
TRBJ1-6,TRBV7-8,TRBD1,few,TGTGCCAGCAGCCTCGGGACAGCCTATTCACCCCTCCACTTT,CASSLGTAYSPLHF
TRBJ1-2,TRBV19,TRBD1,-,TGTGCCAGTAGCGGTCCCGGGACAGGGAATGGCTACACCTTC,CASSGPGTGNGYTF
TRBJ2-1,TRBV9,TRBD2,many,TGTGCCAGCAGCACTACTAGCGGGGGGCCAGATGAGCAGTTCTTC,CASSTTSGGPDEQFF
TRBJ2-1,TRBV6-5,-,few,TGTGCCAGCAGTTACGAAGCTAGCTCCTACAATGAGCAGTTCTTC,CASSYEASSYNEQFF
TRBJ2-5,TRBV5-1,TRBD1,-,TGCGCCAGCAGCGAGGACAGGGGGCAAGAGACCCAGTACTTC,CASSEDRGQETQYF
TRBJ2-1,TRBV7-2,TRBD1,-,TGTGCCAGCAGCTTCACAGGGGGCTCCTACAATGAGCAGTTCTTC,CASSFTGGSYNEQFF
TRBJ1-2,TRBV11-3,TRBD1,few,TGTGCCAGCAGCTTATCCCGGGACAGGGTCTATGGCTACACCTTC,CASSLSRDRVYGYTF
TRBJ2-2,TRBV10-3,TRBD1,few,TGTGCCATCAGTCCCGGGACAGGGGGCGTAGTCACCGGGGAGCTGTTTTTT,CAISPGTGGVVTGELFF
TRBJ2-5,TRBV9,-,-,TGTGCCAGCAGCTTACAGGGAGCGGCGGGGCAAGAGACCCAGTACTTC,CASSLQGAAGQETQYF
TRBJ1-2,TRBV7-9,TRBD1,few,TGTGCCAGCAGCTTAGCGGGGACAGGGACTAACTATGGCTACACCTTC,CASSLAGTGTNYGYTF
TRBJ1-6,TRBV2,-,-,TGTGCCAGCAGTGAAGGGACAGATAATTCACCCCTCCACTTT,CASSEGTDNSPLHF
TRBJ1-3,TRBV13,-,few,TGTGCCAGCAGTCATAAGGCCCGAAACACCATATATTTT,CASSHKARNTIYF
TRBJ2-1,TRBV28,TRBD2,few,TGTGCCAGCAGTTTTGCGACTAGCGGGAACAATGAGCAGTTCTTC,CASSFATSGNNEQFF
TRBJ1-2,TRBV6-5,-,-,TGTGCCAGCAGTTACGAGGCCGACGGGGCGCGCGGCTACACCTTC,CASSYEADGARGYTF
TRBJ2-7,TRBV28,-,-,TGTGCCAGCAGTCCCGGGGACTACGAGCAGTACTTC,CASSPGDYEQYF
TRBJ1-2,TRBV30,TRBD1,few,TGTGCCTGGAGGGGGGACAGGAAATTCTATGGCTACACCTTC,CAWRGDRKFYGYTF
TRBJ2-2,TRBV30,-,-,TGTGCAGCGAAGGGGAACACCGGGGAGCTGTTTTTT,CAAKGNTGELFF
TRBJ1-2,TRBV15,TRBD1,few,TGTGCCACCAGCAGAGATCAGGGACAGGGGATAGGTGGCTACACCTTC,CATSRDQGQGIGGYTF
TRBJ2-4,TRBV28,TRBD1,-,TGTGCCAGCAGTTCCCCCGGGACAGGGAAATTGGGCATTCAGTACTTC,CASSSPGTGKLGIQYF
TRBJ2-7,TRBV2,-,few,TGTGCCAGCAGCCGGGGGGCGGAATACGAGCAGTACTTC,CASSRGAEYEQYF
TRBJ2-2,TRBV9,TRBD2,few,TGTGCCAGCAGCGTAAGCGGCGGGGGGGCTTACACCGGGGAGCTGTTTTTT,CASSVSGGGAYTGELFF
TRBJ2-7,TRBV7-9,-,few,TGTGCCAGCAGCTTTCTCGGGGGCCCGTCCTACGAGCAGTACTTC,CASSFLGGPSYEQYF
TRBJ2-3,TRBV2,-,few,TGTGCCAGCAAATTTGTGGGCACAGATACGCAGTATTTT,CASKFVGTDTQYF
TRBJ1-5,TRBV28,TRBD1,-,TGTGCCAGCAGTCCCCAGGACAGGGACCATCAGCCCCAGCATTTT,CASSPQDRDHQPQHF
TRBJ2-5,TRBV9,TRBD2,-,TGTGCCAGCAGCGTAGCTAGCGGGGCGTTTCAAGAGACCCAGTACTTC,CASSVASGAFQETQYF
TRBJ2-7,TRBV5-4,-,-,TGTGCCAGCAGCTTGGAATCTCTGAGGGAGCAGTACTTC,CASSLESLREQYF
TRBJ1-6,TRBV9,-,few,TGTGCCAGCAGCCCAGAACACCGGTCTAATTCACCCCTCCACTTT,CASSPEHRSNSPLHF
TRBJ2-1,TRBV4-2,TRBD1,-,TGTGCCAGCAGCCAATCGGACAGGGGCATCCTTGGATCCAGTGAGCAGTTCTTC,CASSQSDRGILGSSEQFF
TRBJ2-7,TRBV6-1,-,-,TGTGCCAGCAGTGATTCGGGGGGCAACCCCCTCTACGAGCAGTACTTC,CASSDSGGNPLYEQYF
TRBJ2-1,TRBV19,TRBD1,-,TGTGCCAGTAGTGTGGACAGGGGTCGATATGAGCAGTTCTTC,CASSVDRGRYEQFF
TRBJ1-2,TRBV11-3,-,-,TGTGCCAGCAGCAATAACTATGGCTACACCTTC,CASSNNYGYTF
TRBJ1-1,TRBV7-3,TRBD1,few,TGTGCCAGCAGTAGACAGGGGAGTGTGACTGAAGCTTTCTTT,CASSRQGSVTEAFF
TRBJ1-4,TRBV18,TRBD1,few,TGTGCCAGCTCGCCTCGGACAGGGGCGTTTGAGGAAAAACTGTTTTTT,CASSPRTGAFEEKLFF
TRBJ2-1,TRBV2,TRBD1,-,TGTGCCAGCAGCCAGGGGGCTTACAATGAGCAGTTCTTC,CASSQGAYNEQFF
TRBJ2-7,TRBV19,-,few,TGTGCCAGCAGTGGGGACGGGGCCTACGAGCAGTACTTC,CASSGDGAYEQYF
TRBJ2-6,TRBV6-5,-,-,TGTGCCAGCAGCGTCTTTTCTGGGGCCAACGTCCTGACTTTC,CASSVFSGANVLTF
TRBJ1-5,TRBV28,-,few,TGTGCCAGCAGCGGACGTGATCAGCCCCAGCATTTT,CASSGRDQPQHF
TRBJ2-1,TRBV7-9,-,few,TGTGCCAGCAGCTTACCGGGGGCGAATGAGCAGTTCTTC,CASSLPGANEQFF
TRBJ1-4,TRBV30,-,few,TGTGCCTGGAGCGCGTGGACAGTCGACGAAAAACTGTTTTTT,CAWSAWTVDEKLFF
TRBJ2-3,TRBV7-2,TRBD2,-,TGTGCCAGCAGCTTATCAACTAGCGGGAGAGATACGCAGTATTTT,CASSLSTSGRDTQYF
TRBJ2-2,TRBV6-1,-,few,TGTGCCAGCAGAGAACAGCACTCGAACACCGGGGAGCTGTTTTTT,CASREQHSNTGELFF
TRBJ2-7,TRBV5-1,-,few,TGCGCCAGCAGCGTAGGGGACTGGAGCTCCTACGAGCAGTACTTC,CASSVGDWSSYEQYF
TRBJ2-3,TRBV10-3,TRBD2,-,TGTGCCATCAGTGTTTCGCCCCGAGAGGTAGCGGGGGGCACAGATACGCAGTATTTT,CAISVSPREVAGGTDTQYF
TRBJ2-2,TRBV4-1,-,few,TGCGCCAGCAGCCAAAGGGACGGGAACACCGGGGAGCTGTTTTTT,CASSQRDGNTGELFF
TRBJ1-6,TRBV5-1,TRBD1,few,TGCGCCAGCAGCTTGTGGGACAGGAATTCACCCCTCCACTTT,CASSLWDRNSPLHF